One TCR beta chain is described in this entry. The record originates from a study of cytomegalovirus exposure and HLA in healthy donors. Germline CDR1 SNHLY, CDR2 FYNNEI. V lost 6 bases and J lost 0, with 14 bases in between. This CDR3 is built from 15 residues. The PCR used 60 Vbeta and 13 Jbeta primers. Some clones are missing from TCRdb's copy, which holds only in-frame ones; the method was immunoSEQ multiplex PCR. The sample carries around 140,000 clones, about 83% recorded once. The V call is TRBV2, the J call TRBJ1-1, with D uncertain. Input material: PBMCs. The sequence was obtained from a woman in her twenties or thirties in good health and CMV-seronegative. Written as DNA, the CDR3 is TGTGCCAGCAGCGCAGAGGGTGGGATGAACACTGAAGCTTTCTTT. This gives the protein CASSAEGGMNTEAFF.